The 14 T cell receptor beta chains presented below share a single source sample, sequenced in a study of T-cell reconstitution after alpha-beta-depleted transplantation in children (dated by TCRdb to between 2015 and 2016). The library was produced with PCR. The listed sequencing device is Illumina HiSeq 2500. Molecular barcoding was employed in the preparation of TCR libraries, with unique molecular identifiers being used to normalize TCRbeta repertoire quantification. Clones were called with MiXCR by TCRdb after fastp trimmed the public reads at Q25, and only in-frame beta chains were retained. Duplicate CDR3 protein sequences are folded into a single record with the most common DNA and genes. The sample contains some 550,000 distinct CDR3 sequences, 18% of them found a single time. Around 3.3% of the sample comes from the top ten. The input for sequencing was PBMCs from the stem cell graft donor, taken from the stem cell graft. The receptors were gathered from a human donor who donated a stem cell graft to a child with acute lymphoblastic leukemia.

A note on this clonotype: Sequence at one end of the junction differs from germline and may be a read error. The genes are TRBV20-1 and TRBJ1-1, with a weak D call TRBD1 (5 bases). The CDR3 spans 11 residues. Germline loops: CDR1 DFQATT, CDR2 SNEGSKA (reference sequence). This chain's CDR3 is CSAGQGTRRGF. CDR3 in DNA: TGCAGTGCGGGGCAGGGTACCCGGCGAGGCTTT.

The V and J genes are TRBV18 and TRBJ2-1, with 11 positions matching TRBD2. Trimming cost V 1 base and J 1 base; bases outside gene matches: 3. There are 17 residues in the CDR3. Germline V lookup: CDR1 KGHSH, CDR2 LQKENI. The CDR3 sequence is CASSPQGLAASYNEQFF. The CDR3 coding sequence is TGTGCCAGCTCACCACAGGGACTAGCGGCATCCTACAATGAGCAGTTCTTC.

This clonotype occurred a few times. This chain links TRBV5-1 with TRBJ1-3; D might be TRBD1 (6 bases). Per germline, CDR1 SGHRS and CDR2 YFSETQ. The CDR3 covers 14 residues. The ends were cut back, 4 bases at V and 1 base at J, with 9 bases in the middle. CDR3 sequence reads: CASSTQGSGNTIYF. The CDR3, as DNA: TGCGCCAGCAGCACGCAGGGGTCTGGAAACACCATATATTTT.

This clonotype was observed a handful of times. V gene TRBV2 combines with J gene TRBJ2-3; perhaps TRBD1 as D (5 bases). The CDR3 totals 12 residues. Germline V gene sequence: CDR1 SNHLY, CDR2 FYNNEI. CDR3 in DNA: TGTGGAAGTGGCAGGGCTACAGATACGCAGTATTTT. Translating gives CGSGRATDTQYF. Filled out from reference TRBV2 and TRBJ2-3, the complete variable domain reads EPEVTQTPSHQVTQMGQEVILRCVPISNHLYFYWYRQILGQKVEFLVSFYNNEISEKSEIFDDQFSVERPDGSNFTLKIRSTKLEDSAMYFCGSGRATDTQYFGPGTRLTVL.

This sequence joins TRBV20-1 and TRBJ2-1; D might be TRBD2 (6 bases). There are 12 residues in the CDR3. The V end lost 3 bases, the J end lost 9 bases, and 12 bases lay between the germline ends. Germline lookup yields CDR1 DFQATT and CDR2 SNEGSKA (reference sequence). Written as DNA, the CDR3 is TGCAGTGCTAGCAACCTGGGGGGTGAGCAGTTCTTC. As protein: CSASNLGGEQFF.

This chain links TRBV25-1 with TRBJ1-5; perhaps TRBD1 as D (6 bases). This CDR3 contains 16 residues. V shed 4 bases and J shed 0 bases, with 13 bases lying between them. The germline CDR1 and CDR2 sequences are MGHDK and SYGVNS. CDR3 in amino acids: CASSAGTGSSNQPQHF. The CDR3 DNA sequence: TGTGCCAGCAGTGCAGGAACAGGGAGTAGCAATCAGCCCCAGCATTTT.

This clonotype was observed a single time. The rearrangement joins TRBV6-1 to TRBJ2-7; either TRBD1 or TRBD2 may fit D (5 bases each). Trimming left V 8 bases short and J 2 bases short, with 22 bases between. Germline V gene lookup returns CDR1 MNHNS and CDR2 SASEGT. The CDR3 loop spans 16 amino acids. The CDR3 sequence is CASLSGEGRATYEQYF. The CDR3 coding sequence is TGTGCCAGCCTCTCGGGTGAGGGGCGGGCCACCTACGAGCAGTACTTC.

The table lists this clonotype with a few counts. The CDR3 loop is CASSLAGTGDNEQFF. DNA for the CDR3: TGCGCCAGCAGCTTGGCTGGGACTGGCGACAATGAGCAGTTCTTC. The chain uses TRBV5-1 and TRBJ2-1, with D possibly matching TRBD2 (6 bases). V shed 0 bases and J shed 5 bases, with 12 bases lying between them. CDR3 length: 15 amino acids. Germline V lookup: CDR1 SGHRS, CDR2 YFSETQ.

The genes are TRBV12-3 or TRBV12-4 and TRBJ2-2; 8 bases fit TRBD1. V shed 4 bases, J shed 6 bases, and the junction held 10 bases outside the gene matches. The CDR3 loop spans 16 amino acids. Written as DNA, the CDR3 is TGTGCCAGCAGTTCCGAAAACAGGGGGTTGGCCGGGGAGCTGTTTTTT. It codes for CASSSENRGLAGELFF.

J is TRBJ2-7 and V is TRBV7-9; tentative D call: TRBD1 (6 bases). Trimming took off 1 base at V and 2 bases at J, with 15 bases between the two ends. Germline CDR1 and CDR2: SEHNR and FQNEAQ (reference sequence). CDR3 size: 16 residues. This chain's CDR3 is CASSLEGTKIAYEQYF. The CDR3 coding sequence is TGTGCCAGCAGCTTAGAAGGGACAAAAATAGCCTACGAGCAGTACTTC.

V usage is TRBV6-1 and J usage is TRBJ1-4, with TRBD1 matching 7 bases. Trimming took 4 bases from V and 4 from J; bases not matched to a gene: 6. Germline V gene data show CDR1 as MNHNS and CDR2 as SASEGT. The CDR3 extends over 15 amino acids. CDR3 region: CASSVGQLFNEKLFF. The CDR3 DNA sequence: TGTGCCAGCAGTGTGGGACAGCTCTTTAATGAAAAACTGTTTTTT.

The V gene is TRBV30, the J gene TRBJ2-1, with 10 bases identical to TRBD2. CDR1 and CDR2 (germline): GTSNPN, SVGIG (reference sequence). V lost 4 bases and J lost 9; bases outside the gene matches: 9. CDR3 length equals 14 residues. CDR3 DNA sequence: TGTGCCTGGACCCCCAGCGGGAGGGCCCTTGAGCAGTTCTTC. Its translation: CAWTPSGRALEQFF.

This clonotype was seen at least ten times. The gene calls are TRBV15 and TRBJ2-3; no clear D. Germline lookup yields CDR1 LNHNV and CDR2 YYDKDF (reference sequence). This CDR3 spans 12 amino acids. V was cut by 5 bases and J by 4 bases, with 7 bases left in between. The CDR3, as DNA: TGTGCCACCAGCCTCTACTCAGATACGCAGTATTTT. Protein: CATSLYSDTQYF.

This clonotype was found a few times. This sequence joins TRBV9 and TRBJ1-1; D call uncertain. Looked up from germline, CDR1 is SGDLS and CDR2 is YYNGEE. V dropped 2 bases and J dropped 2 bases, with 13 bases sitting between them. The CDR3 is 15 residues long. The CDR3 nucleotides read TGTGCCAGCAGCGTCAGCCTTGGAGGAAACACTGAAGCTTTCTTT. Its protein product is CASSVSLGGNTEAFF.